This T cell receptor (beta chain) originates from a study of blood T cell repertoires in COVID-19. Study overall: Material from acute and convalescent COVID-19 was sourced from the United States, Italy and Spain. Sources were T cells, B-cell-depleted T cells, or PBMCs; the material itself was cDNA or gDNA.

In the original analysis: Reference gene primer amplification gave estimated nucleated cell counts. Method: immunoSEQ multiplex PCR; TCRdb's copy keeps in-frame clones and lacks some. The DNA gave D and trimming, while V, J and clone size come from that table. The data show about 130,000 clones, with around four fifths seen just once and over 4.5% held by the top ten. CDR3 length equals 17 residues. Trimming removed 8 bases from V and 4 bases from J; junction bases left unmatched: 14. Germline V gene lookup returns CDR1 LNHDA and CDR2 SQIVND (reference sequence). Specimen: peripheral blood. The sequence was obtained from a man in his 60s with acute or convalescent COVID-19. V is TRBV19 and J is TRBJ2-5, with 12 positions matching TRBD2. CDR3 sequence (DNA): TGTGCCAGTGCGAATGGGAGGCTAGCGGGAGGGGGAGAGACCCAGTACTTC. It encodes CASANGRLAGGGETQYF.